One and the same sample provided the 16 T cell receptor beta chains below, sequenced in a study of blood T cell repertoires in COVID-19. Assay used: immunoSEQ multiplex PCR; TCRdb lists only in-frame clones, some missing. This table has some 250,000 clones, about 80% appearing once. The sequenced sample was PBMCs or T cells enriched from blood (not recorded which). All receptors derive from a man aged 35 to 55 who had recovered from COVID-19.

This chain connects TRBV3-1 (or the pseudogene TRBV3-2) to TRBJ2-2; TRBD2 agrees at 10 bases. Germline loops: CDR1 LGHDT, CDR2 YNNKEL (reference sequence). The CDR3 runs 18 residues. V lost 0 bases to trimming and J lost 5 bases; unmatched junction nucleotides: 9. This CDR3 reads CASSQDLTSGVRTGELFF. The CDR3 DNA sequence: TGTGCCAGCAGCCAAGATCTTACTAGCGGGGTTCGAACCGGGGAGCTGTTTTTT.

V is TRBV5-1 and J is TRBJ2-7; 9 bases align to TRBD1. Germline V gene lookup returns CDR1 SGHRS and CDR2 YFSETQ. Germline trimming cut 2 bases from V and 4 bases from J; bases unmatched to any gene: 4. This CDR3 is 14 amino acids long. The CDR3 reads CASSFGQGLYEQYF. The DNA for the CDR3 is TGCGCCAGCAGCTTCGGACAGGGGCTTTACGAGCAGTACTTC.

The chain combines TRBV19 with TRBJ2-2; a weak D match, TRBD1 (6 bases). CDR1 and CDR2 from the germline V gene are LNHDA and SQIVND (reference sequence). V dropped 7 bases and J dropped 7 bases, with 16 bases sitting between them. The CDR3 has 14 residues. DNA of the CDR3: TGTGCCAGTAAAAACAGGGAAGGCGTCGGGGAGCTGTTTTTT. Protein: CASKNREGVGELFF.

For the CDR3, the DNA is TGTGCCAGCAGTTACTCGGCAGGGGCAGAGACCCAGTACTTC. Translated: CASSYSAGAETQYF. The chain combines TRBV6-5 with TRBJ2-5; weak D call: TRBD1 (6 bases). Deletions cut 0 bases from V and 4 bases from J, with 9 bases between. Per germline, CDR1 MNHEY and CDR2 SVGAGI. This CDR3 is built from 14 residues.

The CDR3 nucleotides read TGTGCCTGGACCCAGACAGGACTGAACACTGAAGCTTTCTTT. Translation: CAWTQTGLNTEAFF. V and J are TRBV30 and TRBJ1-1, with D tentatively TRBD1 (6 bases). The CDR3 covers 14 residues. Per germline, CDR1 GTSNPN and CDR2 SVGIG (reference sequence). Trimming removed 4 bases at V and 0 bases at J, with 12 bases between.

J is TRBJ1-2 and V is TRBV30, with D unresolved. Looked up from germline, CDR1 is GTSNPN and CDR2 is SVGIG (reference sequence). The CDR3 has 13 amino acids. Between the trimmed V and J ends, which lost 3 bases and 5 bases, there was a span of 13 bases. This CDR3 reads CAWSAARRYGYTF. In nucleotides, the CDR3 is TGTGCCTGGAGCGCCGCAAGGAGATATGGCTACACCTTC.

The CDR3 DNA is TGTGCCAGCAGTCAGGACAGGACTTTCCTGAACACTGAAGCTTTCTTT. This sequence encodes CASSQDRTFLNTEAFF. The chain combines TRBV14 with TRBJ1-1, with 7 bases aligning to TRBD1. J lost 0 bases, V lost 6 bases, and 10 bases had no gene match. This CDR3 comprises 16 residues. Per germline, CDR1 SGHDN and CDR2 FVKESK. The variable domain in full, completed from reference TRBV14 and TRBJ1-1, reads EAGVTQFPSHSVIEKGQTVTLRCDPISGHDNLYWYRRVMGKEIKFLLHFVKESKQDESGMPNNRFLAERTGGTYSTLKVQPAELEDSGVYFCASSQDRTFLNTEAFFGQGTRLTVV.

This chain links TRBV28 with TRBJ1-5; 10 positions match TRBD1. V shed 10 bases, J shed 8 bases, and the junction held 14 bases outside the gene matches. CDR1 MDHEN and CDR2 SYDVKM come from the germline V gene. This CDR3 spans 15 amino acids. Here the CDR3 DNA reads TGTGCCACATCGTCCGGGACAGGGGAAAATAAGCCCCAGCATTTT. It is translated as CATSSGTGENKPQHF.

This chain joins TRBV7-9 and TRBJ2-7, with 10 positions matching TRBD2. V lost 5 bases, J lost 1 base, and 5 bases stayed unmatched. CDR1 and CDR2 from the germline V gene are SEHNR and FQNEAQ (reference sequence). This CDR3 comprises 15 residues. CDR3 nucleotide sequence: TGTGCCAGCAGCCCCGGGACTAGCGCTTCCTACGAGCAGTACTTC. It translates to CASSPGTSASYEQYF.

The chain joins TRBV9 to TRBJ1-4; the match to TRBD1 covers 7 bases. Trimming took 1 base from V and 12 from J; bases not matched to a gene: 9. CDR1 is SGDLS, CDR2 YYNGEE, per germline. The CDR3 sequence is 14 residues long. CDR3 nucleotides: TGTGCCAGCAGCGTAATGGGACAGTCCAAGGAACTGTTTTTT. Its protein product is CASSVMGQSKELFF.

This clone has only one observation. The rearrangement links TRBV27 to TRBJ2-3, with 12 positions matching TRBD2. This CDR3 is built from 14 residues. The ends lost 6 bases at V and 6 bases at J; junction bases unmatched: 4. The germline CDR1 and CDR2 sequences are MNHEY and SMNVEV (reference sequence). CDR3 in amino acids: CASSSSGREDTQYF. The DNA of the CDR3 is TGTGCCAGCAGCTCTAGCGGGAGGGAGGATACGCAGTATTTT.

This clone was seen a single time. The V and J genes are TRBV29-1 and TRBJ1-1; D is unresolved. The CDR3 is 10 residues long. Germline CDR1 SQVTM, CDR2 ANQGSEA. Deletions cut 8 bases from V and 7 bases from J, with 11 bases between. The CDR3 loop reads CSTWTDEAFF. The CDR3 nucleotides read TGCAGCACCTGGACTGATGAAGCTTTCTTT.

This clone was recorded only once. The rearrangement links TRBV4-3 to TRBJ1-1, with 8 bases matching TRBD1. J gave up 11 bases and V 0 bases, and 11 bases lay outside the gene matches. The CDR3 consists of 15 residues. Germline V gene sequence: CDR1 LGHNA, CDR2 YSLEER. In DNA, the CDR3 is TGCGCCAGCAGCCAAGATACGACAGGGGTCCCCCAGGCTTTCTTT. Its protein is CASSQDTTGVPQAFF.

The CDR3 bases are TGTGCCAGCCAACAGGTTTTGAACACTGAAGCTTTCTTT. As protein: CASQQVLNTEAFF. The chain employs TRBV12-3 or TRBV12-4 and TRBJ1-1; D is possibly TRBD1 (5 bases). Trimming cost V 8 bases and J 0 bases, with 10 bases left between them. The CDR3 length is 13 residues.

The chain has TRBV19 and TRBJ1-1; 7 bases are a match to TRBD1. Unmatched junction bases numbered 11, after V lost 5 bases and J lost 5 bases. Germline values: CDR1 LNHDA, CDR2 SQIVND (reference sequence). CDR3 length: 15 residues. For the CDR3, the DNA is TGTGCCAGTAGTCCCCGGGACAGATTTCTTACTGAAGCTTTCTTT. Protein product: CASSPRDRFLTEAFF.

The CDR3 reads CASSYTAGAVNYGYTF. The CDR3 DNA is TGTGCCAGCAGTTACACGGCAGGGGCGGTAAACTATGGCTACACCTTC. The V and J genes are TRBV6-5 and TRBJ1-2; maybe TRBD1 (6 bases). Deletions cut 2 bases from V and 2 bases from J, with 15 bases between. The CDR3 runs 16 residues. Germline CDR1 reads MNHEY; CDR2 reads SVGAGI.